These 2 T cell receptor beta chains were all obtained from the same sample, sequenced in a study of shared clonotypes between healthy human individuals. Sequenced by immunoSEQ multiplex PCR; TCRdb stores in-frame clones only, minus some. Of roughly 2,300,000 clones in the sample, about nine tenths were seen once. Sample: naive CD4+ T cells from PBMCs. Subset given: CD45RA+ positively selected. The receptors come from a man between 18 and 35 years old in good health. Some clones in this sample may be carry-over from other donors' samples.

The rearrangement joins TRBV6-5 to TRBJ2-7; 11 positions agree with TRBD2. V shed 0 bases, J shed 5 bases, and the junction held 6 bases outside the gene matches. Per germline, CDR1 MNHEY and CDR2 SVGAGI. CDR3 size: 16 residues. The DNA for the CDR3 is TGTGCCAGCAGTTACTCGACTAGCGGGGTAAGGAACGAGCAGTACTTC. Protein product: CASSYSTSGVRNEQYF.

As to this clone: Distinct nucleotide sequences in the sample also encode this CDR3. J is TRBJ1-2 and V is TRBV18; D is undetermined. This CDR3 contains 13 residues. The germline V and J ends were trimmed by 2 bases and 0 bases, with 4 bases remaining between them. CDR1 and CDR2 (germline): KGHSH, LQKENI. CDR3 loop: CASSPGPNYGYTF. Written as DNA, the CDR3 is TGTGCCAGCTCACCAGGACCTAACTATGGCTACACCTTC.